This is a list of T cell receptor beta chains from one sample in a study of cytomegalovirus exposure and HLA in healthy donors. Here immunoSEQ multiplex PCR was the method, and the copy in TCRdb shows in-frame clones only, minus some. Its table records under 100,000 clones. Sequencing input: PBMCs. The receptors were gathered from a young woman in good health and CMV-seronegative. CDR3s include the opening cysteine and the closing phenylalanine or tryptophan. Fields, in order: V gene, J gene, CDR3 protein.

v_call: TRBV19
j_call: TRBJ2-1
cdr3_aa: CASKRDFYNEQFF

v_call: TRBV11-2
j_call: TRBJ2-1
cdr3_aa: CASSLRGSGQQNEQFF

v_call: TRBV28
j_call: TRBJ1-5
cdr3_aa: CASSFWARSTQPQHF

v_call: TRBV5-4
j_call: TRBJ2-3
cdr3_aa: CASSRTSGVDTQYF

v_call: TRBV14
j_call: TRBJ2-7
cdr3_aa: CASSPGTLFYEQYF

v_call: TRBV6-5
j_call: TRBJ2-2
cdr3_aa: CASMGTGPGELFF

v_call: TRBV11-2
j_call: TRBJ1-2
cdr3_aa: CASSLDGYGYTF

v_call: TRBV6-1
j_call: TRBJ2-5
cdr3_aa: CASSEEAGGQETQYF

v_call: TRBV18
j_call: TRBJ2-7
cdr3_aa: CASSPPTGTYEQYF

v_call: TRBV2
j_call: TRBJ2-1
cdr3_aa: CASIRELAGITANEQFF

v_call: TRBV11-2
j_call: TRBJ2-7
cdr3_aa: CASSKQGYEQYF

v_call: TRBV11-3
j_call: TRBJ2-5
cdr3_aa: CASSLDIGNQETQYF

v_call: TRBV19
j_call: TRBJ2-5
cdr3_aa: CASSSRGLAGVETQYF

v_call: TRBV7-9
j_call: TRBJ2-5
cdr3_aa: CASRAYGEQETQYF

v_call: TRBV7-9
j_call: TRBJ1-1
cdr3_aa: CASSPRGRGNTEAFF

v_call: TRBV9
j_call: TRBJ2-2
cdr3_aa: CASSVGQGDTGELFF

v_call: TRBV27
j_call: TRBJ1-5
cdr3_aa: CASSRGWTGNNQPQHF

v_call: TRBV19
j_call: TRBJ1-3
cdr3_aa: CASTIGRGRRNTIYF

v_call: TRBV5-1
j_call: TRBJ2-1
cdr3_aa: CASSLGPNNNYNEQFF

v_call: TRBV5-1
j_call: TRBJ2-7
cdr3_aa: CASSSTDFVRTYEQYF

v_call: TRBV5-6
j_call: TRBJ2-1
cdr3_aa: CASSLYYNEQFF

v_call: TRBV5-1
j_call: TRBJ2-2
cdr3_aa: CASTSQGPHVGTGELFF

v_call: TRBV9
j_call: TRBJ2-1
cdr3_aa: CASSVELAGGYGEQFF

v_call: TRBV28
j_call: TRBJ1-1
cdr3_aa: CASSLGSEAFF

v_call: TRBV6-5
j_call: TRBJ1-4
cdr3_aa: CASSYTGGSDEKLFF

v_call: TRBV6-4
j_call: TRBJ2-1
cdr3_aa: CASSGSGTSNEQFF